This is a list of T cell receptor beta chains from one sample in a study of molecular identifiers for immune sequencing clone quantification. MiXCR, run by TCRdb on the PCR reads, gives a single entry per CDR3 protein. Of over 90,000 distinct CDR3 sequences in the sample, 35% were seen once. Source material: naive CD8+ T cells from blood, with Jurkat cell RNA spiked in. The receptors were sampled from a human donor in good health. Some libraries in this study had Jurkat cell RNA spiked in. Both conserved end residues are part of each CDR3. D genes are given only for firm matches. A row's size may be missing; if present it is once, few, many or a size class.

NA TRBD1 TRBJ1-5 TRBV6-2/TRBV6-3 TGTGCCAGCAGTTACTCCAGGGGGACGGCCACTTATAGCAATCAGCCCCAGCATTTT CASSYSRGTATYSNQPQHF
few NA TRBJ2-3 TRBV20-1 TGCAGTGCTAGATTTATACCGGGACAAGGGACAGATACGCAGTATTTT CSARFIPGQGTDTQYF
few NA TRBJ2-3 TRBV4-1 TGCGCCAGCTCGTGGACAGATAACACAGATACGCAGTATTTT CASSWTDNTDTQYF
few NA TRBJ1-1 TRBV28 TGTGCCAGCCTCCTGAGGGGAGGGAGGTGGACTGAAGCTTTCTTT CASLLRGGRWTEAFF
few TRBD2 TRBJ2-1 TRBV14 TGTGCCAGCAGCCAAGATCATCTGGCTAGCGGGAGCTCCTACAATGAGCAGTTCTTC CASSQDHLASGSSYNEQFF
few NA TRBJ2-7 TRBV27 TGTGCCAGCAGTTTGAGCCTTGCCTACGAGCAGTACTTC CASSLSLAYEQYF
once NA TRBJ2-3 TRBV20-1 TGCAGTGCTTCGGCAAGCGGGCGCCCGACAGATCCGCAGTATTTT CSASASGRPTDPQYF
NA NA TRBJ1-1 TRBV7-9 TGTGCCAGCAGCTTTGGACTGGGAAGCACTGAAGCTTTCTTT CASSFGLGSTEAFF
few NA TRBJ2-5 TRBV27 TGTGCCTTCCAAGAGACCCAGTACTTC CAFQETQYF
few NA TRBJ2-1 TRBV11-2 TGTGCCAGCAGCTACCAGACAGGTTCTGCTTTCTTC CASSYQTGSAFF